These 6 T cell receptor beta chains originate from one sample sequenced in a study of cytomegalovirus exposure and HLA in healthy donors. Primers for the PCR totalled 60 Vbeta and 13 Jbeta. Repertoires were generated with immunoSEQ multiplex PCR, while TCRdb's copy carries only in-frame clones and drops some. Seen here are about 140,000 clones, 60% to 85% observed once, and the top ten hold 2.5% to 3.5%. Sequencing was done on a sample of PBMCs. These receptors originate from a male donor in good health and CMV-seronegative.

The gene calls are TRBV4-1 and TRBJ2-3; 10 positions match TRBD2. The CDR3 sequence is 15 residues long. The germline V gene has CDR1 MGHRA and CDR2 YSYEKL. V lost 4 bases and J lost 4; bases outside the gene matches: 5. CDR3 loop: CASSLSGGGADTQYF. The CDR3 nucleotides are TGCGCCAGCAGCCTCAGCGGGGGGGGAGCAGATACGCAGTATTTT.

V gene TRBV6-1 combines with J gene TRBJ1-2, with 7 bases that match TRBD1. From germline, CDR1 is MNHNS and CDR2 SASEGT. The J segment lost 8 bases and the V segment lost 8 bases, leaving 14 bases of the junction unmatched. The CDR3 sequence is 14 residues long. CDR3 residues: CASQGVSLAYGYTF. CDR3 DNA sequence: TGTGCCAGCCAGGGGGTCAGTTTAGCCTACGGCTACACCTTC.

The chain carries TRBV4-1 and TRBJ2-1; tentatively, D is TRBD2 (5 bases). The V gene lost 4 bases and the J gene lost 5 bases, with 12 bases spanning the gap. Germline CDR1 reads MGHRA; CDR2 reads YSYEKL. This CDR3 contains 14 residues. CDR3 sequence reads: CASSPSPGNNEQFF. DNA of the CDR3: TGCGCCAGCAGCCCGTCTCCCGGGAACAATGAGCAGTTCTTC.

The CDR3 here is CASSQETSGRAKNEQFF. DNA for the CDR3: TGTGCCAGCAGCCAAGAGACTAGCGGGAGGGCCAAGAATGAGCAGTTCTTC. V usage is TRBV5-4 and J usage is TRBJ2-1; 14 bases align to TRBD2. After removal of 4 bases from V and 7 bases from J, the junction contained 10 bases not matched to a gene. This CDR3 comprises 17 residues. Germline CDR1 is SGHNT and CDR2 is YYREEE (reference sequence).

This sequence joins TRBV10-3 and TRBJ2-5; the match to TRBD2 covers 13 bases. V lost 4 bases to trimming and J lost 1 base; unmatched junction nucleotides: 12. CDR1 is ENHRY and CDR2 is SYGVKD in the germline V gene. The CDR3 length is 19 residues. The CDR3 DNA reads as TGTGCCATCAGTGCAAACTCAGGACTAGCGGGGGCCATCCAAGAGACCCAGTACTTC. This sequence encodes CAISANSGLAGAIQETQYF.

The chain employs TRBV5-4 and TRBJ1-1, with TRBD1 as a possible D gene (5 bases). Trimming cost V 4 bases and J 1 base, with 14 bases left between them. The length of the CDR3 is 15 residues. Germline V gives CDR1 SGHNT, CDR2 YYREEE (reference sequence). The CDR3 is CASSSAQGGNTEAFF. CDR3 coding DNA: TGTGCCAGCAGCAGCGCGCAGGGCGGGAACACTGAAGCTTTCTTT.